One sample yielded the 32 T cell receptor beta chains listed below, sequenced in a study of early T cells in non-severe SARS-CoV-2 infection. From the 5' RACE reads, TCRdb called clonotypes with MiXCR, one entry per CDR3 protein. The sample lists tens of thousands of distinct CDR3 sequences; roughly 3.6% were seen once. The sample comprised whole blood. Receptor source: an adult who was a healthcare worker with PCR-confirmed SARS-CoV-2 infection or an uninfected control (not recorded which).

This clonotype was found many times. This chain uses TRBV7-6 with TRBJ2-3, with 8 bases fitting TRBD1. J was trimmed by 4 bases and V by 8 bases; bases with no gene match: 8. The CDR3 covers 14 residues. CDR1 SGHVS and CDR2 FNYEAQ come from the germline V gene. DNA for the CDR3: TGTGCCAGCTCGGTCGGGGGACAGGCAGATACGCAGTATTTT. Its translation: CASSVGGQADTQYF.

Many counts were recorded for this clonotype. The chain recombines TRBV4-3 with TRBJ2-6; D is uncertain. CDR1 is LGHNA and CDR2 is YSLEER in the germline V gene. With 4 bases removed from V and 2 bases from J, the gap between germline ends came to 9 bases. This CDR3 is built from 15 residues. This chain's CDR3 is CASSLRVAGANVLTF. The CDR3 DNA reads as TGCGCCAGCAGCCTCCGGGTAGCTGGGGCCAACGTCCTGACTTTC.

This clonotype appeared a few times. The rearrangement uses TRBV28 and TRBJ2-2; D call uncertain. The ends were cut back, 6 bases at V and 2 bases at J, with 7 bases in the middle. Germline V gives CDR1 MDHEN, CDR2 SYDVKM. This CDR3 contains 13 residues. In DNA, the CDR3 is TGTGCCAGCAGAGGGTTTAACACCGGGGAGCTGTTTTTT. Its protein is CASRGFNTGELFF.

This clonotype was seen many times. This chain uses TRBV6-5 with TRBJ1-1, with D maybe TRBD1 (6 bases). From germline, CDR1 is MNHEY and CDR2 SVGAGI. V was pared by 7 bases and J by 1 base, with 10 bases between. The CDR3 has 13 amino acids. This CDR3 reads CASTRQENTEAFF. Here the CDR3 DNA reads TGTGCCAGCACCCGACAGGAGAACACTGAAGCTTTCTTT.

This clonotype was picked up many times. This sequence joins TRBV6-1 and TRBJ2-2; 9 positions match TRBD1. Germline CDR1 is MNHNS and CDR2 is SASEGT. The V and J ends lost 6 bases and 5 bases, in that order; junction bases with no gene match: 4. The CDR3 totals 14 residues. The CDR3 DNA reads TGTGCCAGCAGGGGACAGGGAGTAACCGGGGAGCTGTTTTTT. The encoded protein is CASRGQGVTGELFF.

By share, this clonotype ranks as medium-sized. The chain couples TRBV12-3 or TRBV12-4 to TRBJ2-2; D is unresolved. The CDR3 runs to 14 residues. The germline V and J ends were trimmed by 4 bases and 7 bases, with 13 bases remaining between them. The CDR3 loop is CASSSTLFVGELFF. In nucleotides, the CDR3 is TGTGCCAGCAGTTCGACCCTCTTTGTCGGGGAGCTGTTTTTT.

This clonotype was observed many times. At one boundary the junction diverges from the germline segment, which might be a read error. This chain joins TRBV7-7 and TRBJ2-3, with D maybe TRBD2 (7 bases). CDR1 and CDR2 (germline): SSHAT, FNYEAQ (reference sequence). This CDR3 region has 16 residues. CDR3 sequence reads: CASSAVWGGPPDTQYF. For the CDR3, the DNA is TGTGCTAGCAGCGCCGTTTGGGGGGGGCCCCCAGATACGCAGTATTTT.

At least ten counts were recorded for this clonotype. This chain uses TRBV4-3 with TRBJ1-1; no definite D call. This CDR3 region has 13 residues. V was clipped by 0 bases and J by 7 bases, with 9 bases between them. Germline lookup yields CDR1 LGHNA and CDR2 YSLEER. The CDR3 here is CASSQELWGEAFF. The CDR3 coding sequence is TGCGCCAGCAGCCAAGAGCTGTGGGGTGAAGCTTTCTTT.

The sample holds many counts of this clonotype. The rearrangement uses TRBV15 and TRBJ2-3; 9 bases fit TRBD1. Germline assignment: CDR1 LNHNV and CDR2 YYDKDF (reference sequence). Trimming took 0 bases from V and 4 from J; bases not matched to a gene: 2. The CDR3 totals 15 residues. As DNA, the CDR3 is TGTGCCACCAGCAGAGATTGGACAGGGGCAGATACGCAGTATTTT. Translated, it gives CATSRDWTGADTQYF.

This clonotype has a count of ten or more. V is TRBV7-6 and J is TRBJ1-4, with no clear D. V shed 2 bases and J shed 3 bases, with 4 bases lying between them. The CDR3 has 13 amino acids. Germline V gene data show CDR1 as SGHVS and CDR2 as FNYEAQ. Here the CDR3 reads CASSLSPNEKLFF. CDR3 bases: TGTGCCAGCAGCTTATCCCCTAATGAAAAACTGTTTTTT.

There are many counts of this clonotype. CDR3 nucleotide sequence: TGTGCCAGCAGCTCGATAGCGGGAATAAGCACAGATACGCAGTATTTT. Translated: CASSSIAGISTDTQYF. V usage is TRBV7-9 and J usage is TRBJ2-3; 8 nucleotides agree with TRBD2. This CDR3 spans 16 amino acids. Germline V lookup: CDR1 SEHNR, CDR2 FQNEAQ (reference sequence). The trim removed 4 bases at V and 0 bases at J, leaving 6 bases unmatched.

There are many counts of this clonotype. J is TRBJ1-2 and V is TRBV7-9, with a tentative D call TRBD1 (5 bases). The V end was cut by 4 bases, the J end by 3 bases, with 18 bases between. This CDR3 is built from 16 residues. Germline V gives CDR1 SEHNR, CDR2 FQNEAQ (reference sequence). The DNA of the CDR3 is TGTGCCAGCAGCTGGGCCGGGGGTGTCTCCCACTATGGCTACACCTTC. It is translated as CASSWAGGVSHYGYTF.

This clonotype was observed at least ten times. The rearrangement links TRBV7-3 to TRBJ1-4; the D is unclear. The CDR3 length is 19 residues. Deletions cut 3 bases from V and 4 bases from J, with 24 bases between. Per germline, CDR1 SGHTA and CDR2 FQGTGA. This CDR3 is CASSFQPGRLNTVNEKLFF. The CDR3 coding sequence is TGTGCCAGCAGCTTCCAGCCAGGACGGCTCAATACAGTTAATGAAAAACTGTTTTTT.

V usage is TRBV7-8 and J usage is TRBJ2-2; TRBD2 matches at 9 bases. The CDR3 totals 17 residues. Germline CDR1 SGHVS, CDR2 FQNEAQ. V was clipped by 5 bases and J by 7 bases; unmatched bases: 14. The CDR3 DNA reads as TGTGCCAGCAGCCCTACCGGGGTAGCGGGAGTTCACGGGGAGCTGTTTTTT. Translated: CASSPTGVAGVHGELFF.

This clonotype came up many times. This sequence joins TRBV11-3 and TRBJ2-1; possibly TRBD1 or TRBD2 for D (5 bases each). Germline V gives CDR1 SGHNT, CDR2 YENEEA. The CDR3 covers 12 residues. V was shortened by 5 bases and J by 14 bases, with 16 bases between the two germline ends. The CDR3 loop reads CASSPGQIAEFF. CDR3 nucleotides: TGTGCCAGCAGCCCGGGGCAGATTGCTGAGTTCTTC.

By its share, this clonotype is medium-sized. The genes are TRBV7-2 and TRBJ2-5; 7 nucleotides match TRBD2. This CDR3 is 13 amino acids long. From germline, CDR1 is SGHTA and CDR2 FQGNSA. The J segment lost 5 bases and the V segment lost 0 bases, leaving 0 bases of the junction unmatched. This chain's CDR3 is CASSLAGGETQYF. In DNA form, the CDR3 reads TGTGCCAGCAGCTTAGCGGGGGGGGAGACCCAGTACTTC.

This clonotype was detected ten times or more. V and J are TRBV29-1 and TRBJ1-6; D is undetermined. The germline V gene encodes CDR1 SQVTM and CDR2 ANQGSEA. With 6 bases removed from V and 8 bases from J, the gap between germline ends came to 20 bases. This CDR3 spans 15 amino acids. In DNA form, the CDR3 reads TGCAGCGTGAAAATGGGCCTAGCGCGCGATTCACCCCTCCACTTT. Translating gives CSVKMGLARDSPLHF. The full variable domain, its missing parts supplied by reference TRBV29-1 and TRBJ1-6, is SAVISQKPSRDICQRGTSLTIQCQVDSQVTMMFWYRQQPGQSLTLIATANQGSEATYESGFVIDKFPISRPNLTFSTLTVSNMSPEDSSIYLCSVKMGLARDSPLHFGNGTRLTVT.

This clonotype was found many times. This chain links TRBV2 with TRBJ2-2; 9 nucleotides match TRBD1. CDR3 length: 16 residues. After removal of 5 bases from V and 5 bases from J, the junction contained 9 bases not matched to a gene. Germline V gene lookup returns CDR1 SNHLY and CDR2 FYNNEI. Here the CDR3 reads CASSWGTGGRTGELFF. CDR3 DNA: TGTGCCAGCAGTTGGGGTACAGGGGGCAGAACCGGGGAGCTGTTTTTT.

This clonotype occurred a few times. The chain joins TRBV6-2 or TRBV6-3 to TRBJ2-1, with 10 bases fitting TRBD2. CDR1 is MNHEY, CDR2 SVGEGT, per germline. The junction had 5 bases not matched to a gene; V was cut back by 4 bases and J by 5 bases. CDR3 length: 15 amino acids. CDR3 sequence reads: CASSSLAGDDNEQFF. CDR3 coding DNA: TGTGCCAGCAGTTCCCTAGCGGGGGACGACAATGAGCAGTTCTTC.

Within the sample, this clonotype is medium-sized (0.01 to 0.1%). The DNA for the CDR3 is TGCAGCTCAACGGGGCTAGAGGATGAGCAGTTCTTC. It yields the protein CSSTGLEDEQFF. The chain employs TRBV29-1 and TRBJ2-1; D might be TRBD1 or TRBD2, each matching 5 bases. In germline, CDR1 is SQVTM, CDR2 ANQGSEA. V dropped 8 bases and J dropped 8 bases, with 16 bases sitting between them. CDR3 length equals 12 residues.

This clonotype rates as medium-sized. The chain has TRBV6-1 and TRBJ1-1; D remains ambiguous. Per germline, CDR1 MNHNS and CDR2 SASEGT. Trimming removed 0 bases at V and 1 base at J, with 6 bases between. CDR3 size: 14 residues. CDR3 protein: CASSEAWANTEAFF. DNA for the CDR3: TGTGCCAGCAGTGAAGCGTGGGCGAACACTGAAGCTTTCTTT.

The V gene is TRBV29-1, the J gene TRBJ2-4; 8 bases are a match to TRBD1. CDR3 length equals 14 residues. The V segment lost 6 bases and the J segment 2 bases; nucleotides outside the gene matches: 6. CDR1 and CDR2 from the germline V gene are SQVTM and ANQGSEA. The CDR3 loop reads CSVGTGTPKNIQYF. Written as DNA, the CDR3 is TGCAGCGTCGGGACAGGAACCCCCAAAAACATTCAGTACTTC.

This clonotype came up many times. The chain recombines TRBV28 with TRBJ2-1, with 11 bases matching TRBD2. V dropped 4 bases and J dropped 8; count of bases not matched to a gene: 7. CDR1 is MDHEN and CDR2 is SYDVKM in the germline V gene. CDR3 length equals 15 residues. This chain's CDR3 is CASSSLAGGRDEQFF. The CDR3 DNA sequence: TGTGCCAGCAGTTCCCTAGCGGGGGGCCGAGATGAGCAGTTCTTC.

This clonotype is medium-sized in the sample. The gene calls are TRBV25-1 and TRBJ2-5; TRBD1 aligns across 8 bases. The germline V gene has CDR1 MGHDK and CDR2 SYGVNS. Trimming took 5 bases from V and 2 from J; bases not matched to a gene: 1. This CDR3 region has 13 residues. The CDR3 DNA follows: TGTGCCAGCAGTCGGGACAGGCAAGAGACCCAGTACTTC. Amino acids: CASSRDRQETQYF.

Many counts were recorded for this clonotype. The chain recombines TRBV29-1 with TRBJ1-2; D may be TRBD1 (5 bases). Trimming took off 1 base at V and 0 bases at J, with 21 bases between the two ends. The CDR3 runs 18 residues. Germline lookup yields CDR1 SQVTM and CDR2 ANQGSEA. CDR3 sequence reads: CSVEGRRGDSLSNYGYTF. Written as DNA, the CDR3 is TGCAGCGTTGAAGGTAGAAGGGGAGACAGCCTTTCTAACTATGGCTACACCTTC.

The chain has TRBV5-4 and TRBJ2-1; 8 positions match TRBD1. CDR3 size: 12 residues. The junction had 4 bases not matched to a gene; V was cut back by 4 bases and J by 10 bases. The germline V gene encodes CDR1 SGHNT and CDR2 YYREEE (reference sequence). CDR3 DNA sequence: TGTGCCAGCAGCCCTGGGACAGGAGAGCAGTTCTTC. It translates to CASSPGTGEQFF.

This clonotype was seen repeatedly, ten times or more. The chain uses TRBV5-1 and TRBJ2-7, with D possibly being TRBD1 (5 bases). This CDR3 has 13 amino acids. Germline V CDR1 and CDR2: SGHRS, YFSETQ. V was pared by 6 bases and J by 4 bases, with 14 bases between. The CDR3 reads CASMWTFGYEQYF. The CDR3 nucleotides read TGCGCCAGCATGTGGACATTCGGATACGAGCAGTACTTC.

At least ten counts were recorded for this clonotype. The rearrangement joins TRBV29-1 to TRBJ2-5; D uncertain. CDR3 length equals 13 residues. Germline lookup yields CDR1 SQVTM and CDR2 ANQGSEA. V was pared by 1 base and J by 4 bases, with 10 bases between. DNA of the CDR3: TGCAGCGTTGAAGGGCCGGGTGGAGAGACCCAGTACTTC. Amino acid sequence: CSVEGPGGETQYF.

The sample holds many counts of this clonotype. In DNA, the CDR3 is TGCAGTGCTAGAGACCCACAGGGGGCCGCCAATCAGCCCCAGCATTTT. Translation: CSARDPQGAANQPQHF. The chain uses TRBV20-1 and TRBJ1-5; TRBD1 agrees at 9 bases. Germline CDR1 DFQATT, CDR2 SNEGSKA (reference sequence). With V trimmed by 0 bases and J by 3 bases, 6 bases remained unmatched. This CDR3 is 16 amino acids long.

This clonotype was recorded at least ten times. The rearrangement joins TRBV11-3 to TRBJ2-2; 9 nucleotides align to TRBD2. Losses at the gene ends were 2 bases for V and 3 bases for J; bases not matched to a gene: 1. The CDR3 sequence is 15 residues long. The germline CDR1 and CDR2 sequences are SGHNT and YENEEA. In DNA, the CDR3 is TGTGCCAGCAGCTTAAGCGGGGGGCACACCGGGGAGCTGTTTTTT. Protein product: CASSLSGGHTGELFF.

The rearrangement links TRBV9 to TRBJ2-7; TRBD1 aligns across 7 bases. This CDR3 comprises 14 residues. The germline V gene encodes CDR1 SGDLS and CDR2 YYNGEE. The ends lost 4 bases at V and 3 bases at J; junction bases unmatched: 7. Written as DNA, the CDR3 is TGTGCCAGCAGCACTCAGGACAGGTACTACGAGCAGTACTTC. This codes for CASSTQDRYYEQYF.

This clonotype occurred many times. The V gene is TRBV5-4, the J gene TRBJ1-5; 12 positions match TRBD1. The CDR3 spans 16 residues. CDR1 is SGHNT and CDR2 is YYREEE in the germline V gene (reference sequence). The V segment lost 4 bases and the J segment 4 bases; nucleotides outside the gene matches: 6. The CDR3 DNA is TGTGCCAGCAGCAACCGGGACAGGGGGCTTAATCAGCCCCAGCATTTT. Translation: CASSNRDRGLNQPQHF.